This TCR beta chain was profiled in a study of cytomegalovirus exposure and HLA in healthy donors. About the research overall: About 85 million unique TCRs from HLA-typed donors were held in an early release of data. Study-wide findings and caveats: In a later analysis, most CMV-associated TCR beta chains appeared HLA-restricted.

To note about this clone: Its antigen is currently unknown.

Researchers ran the PCR with 60 Vbeta and 13 Jbeta primers. Clones were sequenced by immunoSEQ multiplex PCR, and TCRdb holds only the in-frame ones, with some missing. The sample holds 150,000 to 200,000 clones, around 81% seen once. This clonotype originated in a woman in her 30s in good health and CMV-seronegative. The specimen sequenced was PBMCs.

The CDR3, as DNA: TGTGCCAGCCGTGATGGGGGGTGGCCCACAGATACGCAGTATTTT. Translation: CASRDGGWPTDTQYF. The chain combines TRBV7-9 with TRBJ2-3; maybe TRBD2 (6 bases). V dropped 8 bases and J dropped 2 bases, with 17 bases sitting between them. Germline-derived CDR1 and CDR2 are SEHNR and FQNEAQ (reference sequence). The CDR3 totals 15 residues. The full variable domain, in which reference TRBV7-9 and TRBJ2-3 provide the parts outside the CDR3, is DTGVSQNPRHKITKRGQNVTFRCDPISEHNRLYWYRQTLGQGPEFLTYFQNEAQLEKSRLLSDRFSAERPKGSFSTLEIQRTEQGDSAMYLCASRDGGWPTDTQYFGPGTRLTVL.